Below are 26 T cell receptor beta chains sequenced from a single sample in a study of blood T cells in healthy people across ages. A second about 6 to 12 cycle PCR used barcoded and J-beta primers. From the 5' RACE reads, TCRdb called clonotypes with MiXCR, one entry per CDR3 protein. In the table there are 700,000 to 1,000,000 distinct CDR3 sequences, around 45% of which are singletons. Sequencing used blood. These receptors were obtained from a man between 60 and 75 years old in good health.

J is TRBJ2-1 and V is TRBV3-1; D gene unclear. The germline V gene encodes CDR1 LGHDT and CDR2 YNNKEL (reference sequence). CDR3 length: 17 amino acids. V was trimmed by 1 base and J by 5 bases, leaving 18 bases between them. CDR3 sequence: CASSQVPRDETDNEQFF. Written as DNA, the CDR3 is TGTGCCAGCAGCCAAGTGCCCCGAGACGAGACCGACAATGAGCAGTTCTTC.

The rearrangement uses TRBV4-3 and TRBJ1-1; no firm D call. The CDR3 has 15 residues. CDR1 is LGHNA, CDR2 YSLEER, per germline. V was clipped by 4 bases and J by 0 bases, with 12 bases between them. The CDR3 DNA reads TGCGCCAGCAGCCGAGAAAGCGGCTTGAACACTGAAGCTTTCTTT. Translating gives CASSRESGLNTEAFF.

This clonotype was counted between two and nine times. This clone may be a read error of a much larger clone one base away. The V gene is TRBV5-5, the J gene TRBJ1-2; D gene uncertain. V lost 4 bases, J lost 3 bases, and 13 bases lay in between. The CDR3 is made up of 14 amino acids. Germline-derived CDR1 and CDR2 are SGHKS and YYEKEE (reference sequence). CDR3: CASSVELRDYGYTF. Here the CDR3 DNA reads TGTGCCAGCAGCGTGGAACTACGGGACTATGGCTACACCTTC.

Comments on this clonotype: Germline and junction disagree at one end, which may indicate a read error. This rearrangement joins TRBV5-1 to TRBJ1-2; D call uncertain. The germline CDR1 and CDR2 sequences are SGHRS and YFSETQ. The CDR3 length is 15 residues. CDR3 sequence: CPSSLDSWGNYGYTF. The DNA for the CDR3 is TGCCCCAGCAGCTTGGATTCCTGGGGTAACTATGGCTACACCTTC.

This clonotype was observed many times. The gene calls are TRBV2 and TRBJ2-1; possible D gene TRBD2, 5 bases. This CDR3 region has 13 residues. Germline V lookup: CDR1 SNHLY, CDR2 FYNNEI. The germline V and J ends were trimmed by 1 base and 9 bases, with 10 bases remaining between them. CDR3 sequence: CASSEVGEGEQFF. The CDR3 coding sequence is TGTGCCAGCAGTGAAGTTGGAGAGGGTGAGCAGTTCTTC.

V and J are TRBV7-4 and TRBJ2-7, with TRBD1 as a possible D gene (6 bases). Trimming stripped 3 bases from V and 3 bases from J, with 12 bases between. Germline lookup yields CDR1 SGHVT and CDR2 SQSDAQ. This CDR3 is 14 amino acids long. The DNA of the CDR3 is TGTGCCAGCAGCTTTTACAGGGTGGTCTACGAGCAGTACTTC. Amino acids: CASSFYRVVYEQYF. The full variable domain, completed using reference TRBV7-4 and TRBJ2-7, is GAGVSQSPRYKVAKRGRDVALRCDSISGHVTLYWYRQTLGQGSEVLTYSQSDAQRDKSGRPSGRFSAERPERSVSTLKIQRTEQGDSAVYLCASSFYRVVYEQYFGPGTRLTVT.

The chain combines TRBV5-1 with TRBJ2-2; TRBD2 is a possible D gene (6 bases). Trimming pared 4 bases from V and 0 bases from J, leaving 10 bases between. Germline CDR1 is SGHRS and CDR2 is YFSETQ. The CDR3 sequence is 15 residues long. The CDR3 sequence: CASSPGDANTGELFF. The CDR3 region has the DNA TGCGCCAGCAGCCCGGGGGACGCGAACACCGGGGAGCTGTTTTTT.

The chain uses TRBV20-1 and TRBJ1-6; no firm D call. The germline V gene encodes CDR1 DFQATT and CDR2 SNEGSKA (reference sequence). The CDR3 has 16 residues. Trimming removed 3 bases from V and 7 bases from J, with 19 bases in between. The CDR3 is CSASSQDLLRNSPLHF. CDR3 DNA sequence: TGCAGTGCTAGTAGCCAGGACCTTCTGAGGAATTCACCCCTCCACTTT.

The chain couples TRBV6-6 to TRBJ2-4, with 9 positions matching TRBD2. The CDR3 totals 16 residues. Germline trimming cut 0 bases from V and 8 bases from J; bases unmatched to any gene: 8. Per germline, CDR1 MNHNY and CDR2 SVGAGI (reference sequence). DNA for the CDR3: TGTGCCAGCAGTTACTCAGGCGGGGGGGCCGTAGACATTCAGTACTTC. It is translated as CASSYSGGGAVDIQYF.

This clonotype was found a few times. V usage is TRBV7-2 and J usage is TRBJ1-6; TRBD1 agrees at 8 bases. CDR1 and CDR2 (germline): SGHTA, FQGNSA. The CDR3 contains 15 residues. V lost 1 base to trimming and J lost 8 bases; unmatched junction nucleotides: 4. The CDR3 sequence: CASSLEDRDYSPLHF. The CDR3 nucleotides are TGTGCCAGCAGCTTAGAGGACAGGGATTATTCACCCCTCCACTTT.

The chain combines TRBV6-2 or TRBV6-3 with TRBJ2-1; 13 bases are shared with TRBD2. V shed 2 bases, J shed 4 bases, and the junction held 2 bases outside the gene matches. Germline CDR1 MNHEY, CDR2 SVGEGT. The CDR3 consists of 16 residues. CDR3 coding DNA: TGTGCCAGCAGTTACGAGGGACTAGCGGGGTACAATGAGCAGTTCTTC. Translated: CASSYEGLAGYNEQFF.

About this clonotype itself: Compared with germline, one end of the junction differs, possibly owing to a read error. This sequence joins TRBV12-3 or TRBV12-4 and TRBJ2-7; D is unresolved. CDR3 length equals 11 residues. Here the CDR3 reads CAGSRSYEQYF. In DNA form, the CDR3 reads TGTGCCGGCAGCCGTTCCTACGAGCAGTACTTC.

This clonotype was seen more than once but under ten times. The chain uses TRBV24-1 and TRBJ2-1, with 9 nucleotides matching TRBD2. Germline CDR1 reads KGHDR; CDR2 reads SFDVKD. This CDR3 spans 18 amino acids. V lost 6 bases and J lost 4; bases outside the gene matches: 15. For the CDR3, the DNA is TGTGCCACCAGTCTCTCCAGCGGGGGGCCAAGGTTTTACAATGAGCAGTTCTTC. This translates into CATSLSSGGPRFYNEQFF.

V usage is TRBV20-1 and J usage is TRBJ2-1; D may be TRBD2 (7 bases). Germline V gene sequence: CDR1 DFQATT, CDR2 SNEGSKA (reference sequence). CDR3 length: 13 amino acids. V dropped 3 bases and J dropped 8 bases, with 14 bases sitting between them. As DNA, the CDR3 is TGCAGTGCTAGTGGGGGGGGCCTAGATGAGCAGTTCTTC. It encodes CSASGGGLDEQFF.

J is TRBJ2-2 and V is TRBV12-3 or TRBV12-4; D may match TRBD1 or TRBD2 (6 bases each). The CDR3 covers 15 residues. Trimming took off 6 bases at V and 4 bases at J, with 15 bases between the two ends. CDR3 protein: CASSRGQGPTGELFF. The CDR3 coding sequence is TGTGCCAGCAGCCGGGGGCAGGGGCCCACCGGGGAGCTGTTTTTT.

In its sample, this clonotype was seen a few times. The rearrangement links TRBV7-9 to TRBJ2-7; D could derive from TRBD1 or TRBD2 (5 bases each). From germline, CDR1 is SEHNR and CDR2 FQNEAQ (reference sequence). V lost 5 bases, J lost 4 bases, and 9 bases lay in between. The CDR3 length is 12 residues. CDR3 loop: CASSIEGYEQYF. In nucleotides, the CDR3 is TGTGCCAGCAGCATAGAGGGGTACGAGCAGTACTTC.

The CDR3 protein is CSASSGYGYTF. The CDR3 DNA is TGCAGTGCTAGTTCTGGCTATGGCTACACCTTC. The chain uses TRBV20-1 and TRBJ1-2, with D uncertain. V was cut by 3 bases and J by 4 bases, with 6 bases left in between. CDR1 DFQATT and CDR2 SNEGSKA come from the germline V gene (reference sequence). The CDR3 runs 11 residues.

Concerning this clonotype itself: The junction departs from the called germline gene at one end, perhaps through a read error. The V call is TRBV9, the J call TRBJ2-7, with D tentatively TRBD1 (6 bases). The CDR3 has 14 residues. Per germline, CDR1 SGDLS and CDR2 YYNGEE. The CDR3 loop is CASSVGGQSYEQDF. The DNA for the CDR3 is TGTGCCAGCAGCGTAGGAGGACAGTCTTACGAGCAGGACTTC. The full variable domain, rest sourced from reference TRBV9 and TRBJ2-7, is DSGVTQTPKHLITATGQRVTLRCSPRSGDLSVYWYQQSLDQGLQFLIQYYNGEERAKGNILERFSAQQFPDLHSELNLSSLELGDSALYFCASSVGGQSYEQDFGPGTRLTVT.

J is TRBJ2-1 and V is TRBV12-3 or TRBV12-4, with TRBD1 matching over 7 bases. The trim removed 10 bases at V and 4 bases at J, leaving 10 bases unmatched. The CDR3 totals 14 residues. The CDR3 DNA sequence: TGTGCCACCACCCGGACGGGACAGTACAATGAGCAGTTCTTC. It translates to CATTRTGQYNEQFF.

CDR3 region: CASSPKGGQSIYGYTF. CDR3 in DNA: TGCGCCAGCAGCCCCAAAGGGGGACAGTCCATCTATGGCTACACCTTC. The chain has TRBV4-1 and TRBJ1-2; 7 nucleotides line up with TRBD1. CDR1 is MGHRA and CDR2 is YSYEKL in the germline V gene. The CDR3 contains 16 residues. V was clipped by 4 bases and J by 4 bases; unmatched bases: 12.

This clonotype was observed a single time. The rearrangement uses TRBV7-2 and TRBJ2-3; the D is unclear. The V and J ends lost 5 bases and 1 base respectively, with 13 bases between them. CDR3 length equals 15 residues. Germline values: CDR1 SGHTA, CDR2 FQGNSA. This chain's CDR3 is CASSRLQARTDTQYF. CDR3 coding DNA: TGTGCCAGCAGCCGCCTCCAAGCTCGCACAGATACGCAGTATTTT.

The CDR3 is CASSTLGGGKTEAFF. The CDR3, as DNA: TGCGCCAGCAGCACCCTGGGGGGTGGAAAGACTGAAGCTTTCTTT. The chain is built from TRBV5-1 and TRBJ1-1; a weak D match, TRBD1 (5 bases). Germline CDR1 reads SGHRS; CDR2 reads YFSETQ. This CDR3 has 15 residues. V lost 4 bases to trimming and J lost 5 bases, with 18 bases between them.

The chain couples TRBV11-3 to TRBJ2-1; TRBD1 agrees at 7 bases. With V trimmed by 5 bases and J by 1 base, 8 bases remained unmatched. Germline V gene sequence: CDR1 SGHNT, CDR2 YENEEA. The CDR3 is 16 residues long. The chain's CDR3 is CASSPGQARSYNEQFF. The CDR3 DNA follows: TGTGCCAGCAGCCCCGGACAGGCTAGGTCCTACAATGAGCAGTTCTTC. The complete variable domain, with remaining parts taken from reference TRBV11-3 and TRBJ2-1, reads EAGVVQSPRYKIIEKKQPVAFWCNPISGHNTLYWYLQNLGQGPELLIRYENEEAVDDSQLPKDRFSAERLKGVDSTLKIQPAELGDSAVYLCASSPGQARSYNEQFFGPGTRLTVL.

The chain's CDR3 is CASSSNVRVHEQYF. DNA of the CDR3: TGTGCCAGCAGTTCCAATGTGCGGGTCCACGAGCAGTACTTC. This chain joins TRBV6-2 or TRBV6-3 and TRBJ2-7; tentatively, D is TRBD2 (5 bases). The ends were cut back, 4 bases at V and 5 bases at J, with 15 bases in the middle. Germline values: CDR1 MNHEY, CDR2 SVGEGT. The CDR3 spans 14 residues.

The chain links TRBV29-1 to TRBJ1-5; TRBD1 is a possible D gene (6 bases). Trimming took off 5 bases at V and 2 bases at J, with 19 bases between the two ends. CDR1 SQVTM and CDR2 ANQGSEA come from the germline V gene. This CDR3 contains 16 residues. The CDR3 nucleotides are TGCAGCGTTACCGACCCCGGGGGCCGGTGCAATCAGCCCCAGCATTTT. Translation: CSVTDPGGRCNQPQHF.

The CDR3 loop is CASSSRDRYENIQYF. The CDR3 nucleotides are TGCGCCAGCAGCTCCCGGGACCGATATGAAAACATTCAGTACTTC. J is TRBJ2-4 and V is TRBV5-1, with D perhaps assigned TRBD1 or TRBD2 (5 bases each). The V gene lost 3 bases and the J gene lost 5 bases, with 15 bases spanning the gap. The CDR3 extends over 15 amino acids. Germline CDR1 SGHRS, CDR2 YFSETQ.